This is a list of T cell receptor beta chains from one sample in a study of tumor-infiltrating lymphocytes in primary liver carcinoma. One entry per CDR3 protein results from TCRdb running MiXCR on the multiplex PCR reads. Altogether tens of thousands of distinct CDR3 sequences are present, around 75% being singletons, with the ten largest covering 35% to 40%. Sample: tumor-adjacent normal liver tissue. Receptor source: a man aged 40-49 years with primary liver carcinoma and hepatitis B virus infection. Each CDR3 is given with its conserved first and last residue. Each record gives: J gene, clone size, D gene, V gene, CDR3 protein, CDR3 DNA. D genes are given only for firm matches. Some rows mark clone size as missing; the rest say once, few, many or name a class of expanded clone.

TRBJ2-7 NA NA TRBV29-1 CGVEDHSSYEQCF TGCGGCGTTGAAGATCACAGCTCCTACGAGCAGTGCTTC
TRBJ2-6 NA NA TRBV12-3/TRBV12-4 CDSMEGRSGANVLTF TGTGACAGCATGGAGGGACGCTCTGGGGCCAACGTCCTGACTTTC
TRBJ2-5 NA NA TRBV11-2 CASSPSSIQATGRETQYF TGCGCCAGCAGTCCTAGCTCAATCCAGGCTACTGGGCGGGAGACCCAGTACTTC
TRBJ1-4 NA TRBD1 TRBV29-1 CSVRGQGNETLFF TGCAGCGTTCGGGGACAGGGTAATGAAACACTGTTTTTT
TRBJ2-2 few TRBD2 TRBV29-1 CSVVTAGVYTGELFF TGCAGCGTTGTCACGGCGGGAGTGTACACCGGGGAGCTGTTTTTC
TRBJ2-1 many TRBD2 TRBV29-1 CSVDTGLAGGPRNEQFF TGCAGCGTTGATACAGGACTAGCGGGAGGGCCTAGGAATGAGCAGTTCTTC
TRBJ2-5 NA NA TRBV4-2 CTSSQDLGSVDTQYF TGTACCAGCAGCCAAGACCTGGGATCAGTGGATACCCAGTACTTC
TRBJ1-1 NA NA TRBV5-6 CASCFQGLSTEAFF TGTGCCAGCTGCTTTCAGGGGTTAAGCACTGAAGCTTTCTTT
TRBJ2-3 NA NA TRBV9 CASSTEPYSTDTQYF TGTGCCAGCAGCACGGAGCCCTATAGCACAGATACGCAGTATTTT
TRBJ2-1 NA NA TRBV4-1 CASSQEWTPSYNEQSF TGCGCCAGCAGCCAAGAATGGACCCCCTCCTACAATGAGCAGTCCTTC
TRBJ2-3 medium-sized NA TRBV29-1 CSVDGSAGEDTQYF TGCAGCGTTGATGGGTCGGCAGGGGAGGATACGCAGTATTTT
TRBJ2-1 NA TRBD2 TRBV6-1 CASSEEAGGYSEHFF TGTGCCAGCAGCGAAGAAGCGGGAGGATACAGTGAGCACTTCTTC
TRBJ2-2 NA NA TRBV20-1 CSARGHHRSPNTGELFF TGCAGTGCTAGGGGGCATCACAGATCTCCGAACACCGGGGAGCTGTTTTTT
TRBJ2-1 many TRBD2 TRBV2 CASSGRAGSSNEQFF TGTGCCAGCAGTGGGAGAGCGGGATCGTCCAATGAGCAGTTCTTC
TRBJ1-5 few NA TRBV10-3 CDISEGQGRGWPQHF TGTGACATCAGTGAAGGTCAGGGCAGAGGGTGGCCCCAGCATTTT
TRBJ2-5 NA NA TRBV6-2/TRBV6-3 CASSYSAGKKETQYF TGTGCCAGCAGTTACTCGGCTGGGAAAAAAGAGACCCAGTACTTC
TRBJ2-6 once NA TRBV5-4 CVSSPGSFFSGANVLTF TGTGTCAGCAGCCCCGGGTCTTTCTTCTCTGGGGCCAACGTCCTGACCTTC
TRBJ1-6 once NA TRBV20-1 CSARDPVTDGNSPLHF TGCAGTGCTAGAGACCCAGTTACGGACGGAAATTCACCCCTCCACTTT
TRBJ2-4 NA TRBD2 TRBV11-2 CASNSPGLAGVAKNIQYF TGTGCCAGCAACTCACCGGGACTAGCGGGAGTAGCCAAAAACATTCAGTATTTC
TRBJ2-7 NA NA TRBV6-2/TRBV6-3 CANSAIGGAEHEQYF TGTGCCAATAGTGCGATTGGGGGAGCCGAACACGAGCAGTACTTC
TRBJ1-6 many NA TRBV18 CASSPPSRGSNSPLHF TGTGCCAGCTCACCCCCCAGCCGGGGAAGTAATTCACCCCTCCACTTT
TRBJ2-1 NA NA TRBV4-2 CASSRDRGAGEQFF TGCGCCAGCAGCCGAGATCGGGGCGCCGGGGAGCAGTTCTTC